One and the same sample provided the 20 T cell receptor beta chains below, sequenced in a study of T-cell memory formation after mild COVID-19. From the 5' RACE reads, TCRdb called clonotypes with MiXCR, one entry per CDR3 protein. This sample has hundreds of thousands of distinct CDR3 sequences; around a sixth occur once, and the top ten carry roughly an eighth. Sequenced material: PBMCs or a T cell subset sorted from them (not recorded which). The receptors originated from an adult woman who had mild COVID-19 (a few samples of this study predate the infection). Cell type and time point are not known.

The chain recombines TRBV12-3 or TRBV12-4 with TRBJ2-4, with D possibly matching TRBD2 (6 bases). The CDR3 spans 11 residues. Trimming cost V 0 bases and J 14 bases, with 8 bases left between them. The CDR3 loop reads CASSLAGREYF. The CDR3 DNA follows: TGTGCCAGCAGTTTAGCCGGGAGAGAGTACTTC.

This clonotype has a handful of counts. The chain has TRBV7-6 and TRBJ2-5, with D maybe TRBD2 (7 bases). Looked up from germline, CDR1 is SGHVS and CDR2 is FNYEAQ. CDR3 length equals 18 residues. Trimming shortened V by 1 base and J by 0 bases, and 18 bases separated the two germline ends. CDR3 nucleotide sequence: TGTGCCAGCAGCTTAGAGGGGGGTCGAGCGGGGTACCAAGAGACCCAGTACTTC. This encodes CASSLEGGRAGYQETQYF.

The chain carries TRBV7-2 and TRBJ2-7; the D gene could be TRBD1 or TRBD2 (5 bases each). Germline V gene data show CDR1 as SGHTA and CDR2 as FQGNSA. This CDR3 is 13 amino acids long. V shed 5 bases and J shed 4 bases, with 12 bases lying between them. The CDR3 nucleotides read TGTGCCAGCAGCCGCAGGGAGAGGTACGAGCAGTACTTC. It codes for CASSRRERYEQYF.

This clonotype was counted a few times. V usage is TRBV20-1 and J usage is TRBJ2-2, with no clear D. V dropped 5 bases and J dropped 1 base, with 11 bases sitting between them. The CDR3 length is 14 residues. Germline CDR1 is DFQATT and CDR2 is SNEGSKA (reference sequence). The chain's CDR3 is CSAPRIGNTGELFF. The CDR3 DNA reads TGCAGTGCTCCTAGGATAGGGAACACCGGGGAGCTGTTTTTT.

This clonotype was seen more than once but under ten times. The V call is TRBV20-1, the J call TRBJ2-1; 8 nucleotides agree with TRBD2. CDR1 is DFQATT and CDR2 is SNEGSKA in the germline V gene (reference sequence). The CDR3 spans 14 residues. V dropped 6 bases and J dropped 5; count of bases not matched to a gene: 9. DNA for the CDR3: TGCAGTGCCCCCGGGAGGGAACTACACAATGAGCAGTTCTTC. This translates into CSAPGRELHNEQFF.

This clonotype was detected a few times. J is TRBJ2-7 and V is TRBV10-3; D unclear. This CDR3 has 15 residues. With 0 bases removed from V and 0 bases from J, the gap between germline ends came to 9 bases. CDR1 ENHRY and CDR2 SYGVKD come from the germline V gene. The CDR3 DNA reads as TGTGCCATCAGTGAGTCGAAGGATGCCTCCTACGAGCAGTACTTC. Translated: CAISESKDASYEQYF.

The chain employs TRBV7-6 and TRBJ1-2, with D unresolved. Germline lookup yields CDR1 SGHVS and CDR2 FNYEAQ. The CDR3 has 13 amino acids. V lost 5 bases to trimming and J lost 5 bases, with 12 bases between them. The CDR3 nucleotides are TGTGCCAGCAGCCCCCGGACTGGATATGGCTACACCTTC. Translation: CASSPRTGYGYTF.

Many counts were recorded for this clonotype. CDR3 coding DNA: TGTGCCAGCAGCTTTGGCGGTAGGGGGGAGACCCAGTACTTC. Translation: CASSFGGRGETQYF. The V and J genes are TRBV7-9 and TRBJ2-5, with D perhaps matching TRBD1 (6 bases). V was trimmed by 3 bases and J by 5 bases, leaving 13 bases between them. Germline V lookup: CDR1 SEHNR, CDR2 FQNEAQ (reference sequence). There are 14 residues in the CDR3.

The CDR3: CASSERFGGQGLSYEQYF. CDR3 DNA sequence: TGTGCCAGCAGTGAAAGGTTCGGGGGACAGGGGCTCTCCTACGAGCAGTACTTC. The chain carries TRBV6-1 and TRBJ2-7; 10 nucleotides line up with TRBD1. The CDR3 covers 18 residues. The germline gives CDR1 MNHNS, CDR2 SASEGT. J lost 0 bases, V lost 2 bases, and 10 bases had no gene match.

The rearrangement uses TRBV20-1 and TRBJ2-7, with D tentatively TRBD2 (5 bases). Germline CDR1 reads DFQATT; CDR2 reads SNEGSKA (reference sequence). The CDR3 has 12 residues. CDR3 region: CSARDLTYEQYF. CDR3 nucleotide sequence: TGCAGCGCTCGGGATCTAACCTACGAGCAGTACTTC.

The rearrangement links TRBV12-3 or TRBV12-4 to TRBJ1-4; perhaps TRBD1 as D (5 bases). This CDR3 contains 13 residues. The V end lost 5 bases, the J end lost 6 bases, and 10 bases lay between the germline ends. CDR3 loop: CASSGGGDEKLFF. The CDR3 nucleotides read TGTGCCAGCAGTGGGGGAGGGGATGAAAAACTGTTTTTT.

The V and J genes are TRBV5-1 and TRBJ2-5; a weak D match, TRBD2 (6 bases). The CDR3 consists of 14 residues. Germline lookup yields CDR1 SGHRS and CDR2 YFSETQ. V shed 1 base and J shed 5 bases, with 12 bases lying between them. CDR3 region: CASSLSGPRETQYF. The CDR3 DNA follows: TGCGCCAGCAGCTTGAGCGGGCCCCGGGAGACCCAGTACTTC.

In its sample, this clonotype was seen a few times. V usage is TRBV12-3 or TRBV12-4 and J usage is TRBJ2-1; D remains unclear. The CDR3 is 16 amino acids. Deletions cut 3 bases from V and 2 bases from J, with 14 bases between. CDR3 DNA: TGTGCCAGCAGTTTTATAGTCTCCATCGCCTACAATGAGCAGTTCTTC. This sequence encodes CASSFIVSIAYNEQFF.

This chain joins TRBV7-2 and TRBJ2-5; D gene unclear. Per germline, CDR1 SGHTA and CDR2 FQGNSA. Trimming removed 2 bases at V and 4 bases at J, with 14 bases between. The CDR3 consists of 15 residues. This CDR3 reads CASSLMGSPTETQYF. Written as DNA, the CDR3 is TGTGCCAGCAGCTTAATGGGGTCCCCCACAGAGACCCAGTACTTC.

The sample holds a few counts of this clonotype. The J gene is TRBJ2-6, the V gene TRBV7-3; 11 nucleotides agree with TRBD1. CDR1 and CDR2 from the germline V gene are SGHTA and FQGTGA. The CDR3 spans 19 residues. The junction had 5 bases not matched to a gene; V was cut back by 1 base and J by 0 bases. CDR3 protein: CASSLIRDRGNSGANVLTF. The CDR3 nucleotides read TGTGCCAGCAGCTTAATCCGGGACAGGGGGAACTCTGGGGCCAACGTCCTGACTTTC.

This clonotype has more than one count but fewer than ten. This sequence joins TRBV5-1 and TRBJ2-7; TRBD1 or TRBD2 may be the D gene (5 bases each). The V gene's germline CDR1 is SGHRS and CDR2 YFSETQ. This CDR3 contains 14 residues. Trimming took off 4 bases at V and 4 bases at J, with 15 bases between the two ends. The CDR3 coding sequence is TGCGCCAGCAGCCTCAGGGTAGGGAGTTACGAGCAGTACTTC. It translates to CASSLRVGSYEQYF. The entire variable domain, with the rest obtained from reference TRBV5-1 and TRBJ2-7, is as follows: KAGVTQTPRYLIKTRGQQVTLSCSPISGHRSVSWYQQTPGQGLQFLFEYFSETQRNKGNFPGRFSGRQFSNSRSEMNVSTLELGDSALYLCASSLRVGSYEQYFGPGTRLTVT.

V gene TRBV9 combines with J gene TRBJ2-1, with D perhaps TRBD1 (6 bases). V lost 0 bases to trimming and J lost 14 bases, with 18 bases between them. This CDR3 contains 14 residues. CDR1 and CDR2 (germline): SGDLS, YYNGEE. The DNA for the CDR3 is TGTGCCAGCAGCGTAGAGGGGGACATCGGTTGGAAGTTCTTC. This codes for CASSVEGDIGWKFF. The entire variable domain, with the rest obtained from reference TRBV9 and TRBJ2-1, is as follows: DSGVTQTPKHLITATGQRVTLRCSPRSGDLSVYWYQQSLDQGLQFLIQYYNGEERAKGNILERFSAQQFPDLHSELNLSSLELGDSALYFCASSVEGDIGWKFFGPGTRLTVL.

This clonotype was seen a handful of times. The chain carries TRBV11-3 and TRBJ2-1; D gene unclear. This CDR3 contains 12 residues. Trimming shortened V by 5 bases and J by 7 bases, and 9 bases separated the two germline ends. Germline V gene lookup returns CDR1 SGHNT and CDR2 YENEEA. CDR3 loop: CASSNPANEQFF. The CDR3 DNA reads TGTGCCAGCAGCAACCCAGCGAATGAGCAGTTCTTC. The whole variable domain, remainder taken from reference TRBV11-3 and TRBJ2-1, is EAGVVQSPRYKIIEKKQPVAFWCNPISGHNTLYWYLQNLGQGPELLIRYENEEAVDDSQLPKDRFSAERLKGVDSTLKIQPAELGDSAVYLCASSNPANEQFFGPGTRLTVL.

This chain uses TRBV24-1 with TRBJ2-5; 9 bases line up with TRBD1. Germline V gene lookup returns CDR1 KGHDR and CDR2 SFDVKD. Trimming took 4 bases from V and 4 from J; bases not matched to a gene: 3. The CDR3 is 14 amino acids. CDR3 coding DNA: TGTGCCACCAGTGACCCGACAGGGGGAGAGACCCAGTACTTC. This sequence encodes CATSDPTGGETQYF.

This clonotype was recorded at least ten times. V and J are TRBV3-1 and TRBJ2-1; D is uncertain. Trimming took 1 base from V and 9 from J, leaving 10 bases between them. The V gene's germline CDR1 is LGHDT and CDR2 YNNKEL (reference sequence). The CDR3 is made up of 13 amino acids. The CDR3 DNA is TGTGCCAGCAGCCAAGCAGCCCGAGGTGAGCAGTTCTTC. This translates into CASSQAARGEQFF.